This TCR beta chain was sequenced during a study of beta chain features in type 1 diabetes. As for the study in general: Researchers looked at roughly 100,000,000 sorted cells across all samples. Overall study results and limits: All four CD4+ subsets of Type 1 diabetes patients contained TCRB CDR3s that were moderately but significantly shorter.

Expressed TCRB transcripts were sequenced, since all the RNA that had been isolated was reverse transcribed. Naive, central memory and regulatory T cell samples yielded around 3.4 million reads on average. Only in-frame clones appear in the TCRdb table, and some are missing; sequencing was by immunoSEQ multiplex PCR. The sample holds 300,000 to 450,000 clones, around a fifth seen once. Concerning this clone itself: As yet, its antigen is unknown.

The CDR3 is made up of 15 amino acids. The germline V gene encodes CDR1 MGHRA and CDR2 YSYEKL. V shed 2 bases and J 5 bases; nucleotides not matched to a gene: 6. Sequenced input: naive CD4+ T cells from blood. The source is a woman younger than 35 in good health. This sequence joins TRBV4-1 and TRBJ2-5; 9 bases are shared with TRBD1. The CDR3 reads CASSQQQGAGETQYF. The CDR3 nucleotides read TGCGCCAGCAGCCAACAACAGGGGGCTGGGGAGACCCAGTACTTC.